A selection of T cell receptor beta chains follows, all from one sample in a study of blood T cell repertoires in COVID-19. The protocol was immunoSEQ multiplex PCR, while the TCRdb copy is restricted to in-frame clones and leaves out a portion. The sample yields around 99,000 clones, 60% to 85% seen once. Sequenced sample: peripheral blood. The receptors here all came from a man in his 70s with acute or convalescent COVID-19. CDR3s include the opening cysteine and the closing phenylalanine or tryptophan. A D gene is named only where the DNA matches it firmly. Size is stated for part of the rows, as once, few or many counts, or as a class when the clone is expanded.

v_call	d_call	clone_size	j_call	cdr3_nt	cdr3_aa
TRBV5-1	TRBD1	NA	TRBJ2-2	TGCGCCAGCAGCACCGGACAGGGGGAATCCGGGGAGCTGTTTTTT	CASSTGQGESGELFF
TRBV6-5	TRBD1	NA	TRBJ1-1	TGTGCCAGCATATCAGGGGACAGTGTGAACACTGAAGCTTTCTTT	CASISGDSVNTEAFF
TRBV2	NA	many	TRBJ2-2	TGTGCCAGCAGTGATGGAGGGGGCGGCGGGGAGCTGTTTTTT	CASSDGGGGGELFF
TRBV7-3	NA	NA	TRBJ1-1	TGTGCCAGCAGCCCGCAGGGTGCCACTGAAGCTTTCTTT	CASSPQGATEAFF
TRBV6-4	TRBD2	NA	TRBJ2-3	TGTGCCAGCAGTGCTCTAGCGGGGGGGCCAGATACGCAGTATTTT	CASSALAGGPDTQYF
TRBV19	TRBD1	once	TRBJ1-1	TGTGCCAGTAGTGCACAGGGGTGGGGCACTGAAGCTTTCTTT	CASSAQGWGTEAFF
TRBV3-1/TRBV3-2	NA	NA	TRBJ2-7	TGTGCCAGCAGCCAAGATAACAGGGCGGTCTACGAGCAGTACTTC	CASSQDNRAVYEQYF
TRBV18	TRBD1	NA	TRBJ2-4	TGTGCCAGCTCACCGGGCTCCCCGGGACAGGGATTTCAGTACTTC	CASSPGSPGQGFQYF
TRBV11-2	TRBD1	NA	TRBJ2-2	TGTGCCAGCAGCATTACAGGGGGCTCCGGGGAGCTGTTTTTT	CASSITGGSGELFF
TRBV25-1	TRBD1	NA	TRBJ1-4	TGTGCCAGCAGCCGGGACAGGGAGAATGAAAAACTGTTTTTT	CASSRDRENEKLFF
TRBV5-6	NA	NA	TRBJ1-6	TGTGCCAGCAGCTTGGTTAGTGGCAGGGACTACAATTCACCCCTCCACTTT	CASSLVSGRDYNSPLHF
TRBV19	TRBD1	NA	TRBJ1-4	TGTGCCACCTCACAGGGGGGGAATGAAAAACTGTTTTTT	CATSQGGNEKLFF
TRBV3-1/TRBV3-2	NA	NA	TRBJ1-2	TGTGCCAGCAGCCAAAATCCCGTATTTCCTGTTATGGGCTACACCTTC	CASSQNPVFPVMGYTF
TRBV3-1/TRBV3-2	NA	NA	TRBJ1-1	TGTGCCAGCAGCCGCCCTCCGGGTGAAGCTTTCTTT	CASSRPPGEAFF
TRBV29-1	NA	NA	TRBJ1-2	TGCAGCGTTGTGAGCGGACAGTTCTATGGCTACACCTTC	CSVVSGQFYGYTF
TRBV6-5	NA	NA	TRBJ1-2	TGTGCCAGCTTAGGTGCGGGGGATGGCTACACCTTC	CASLGAGDGYTF
TRBV2	NA	NA	TRBJ1-2	TGTGCCAGCAGTGCACAGGAGAACTATGGCTACACCTTC	CASSAQENYGYTF
TRBV27	NA	NA	TRBJ1-6	TGTGCCAGCAGCCAGAACCGGGAGCGCTATAATTCACCCCTCCACTTT	CASSQNRERYNSPLHF
TRBV7-2	NA	NA	TRBJ2-1	TGTGCCAGCAGCCCCTCAAAATTCGAGGAGCAGTTCTTC	CASSPSKFEEQFF
TRBV4-1	NA	NA	TRBJ1-5	TGCGCCAGCAGCCATTCGACATCTAGCAATCAGCCCCAGCATTTT	CASSHSTSSNQPQHF
TRBV2	TRBD1	NA	TRBJ2-7	TGTGCCAGGGGGACAGGGGACTACGAGCAGTACTTC	CARGTGDYEQYF
TRBV6-4	TRBD2	NA	TRBJ2-1	TGTGCCAGCAGTGACAGACTAGCGGGGACCAATGAGCAGTTCTTC	CASSDRLAGTNEQFF
TRBV12-2	NA	NA	TRBJ1-1	TGTGCAAGTCGCTTGAAGACAGGGAGTCGGGTGGACACTGAAGCTTTCTTT	CASRLKTGSRVDTEAFF
TRBV6-5	NA	NA	TRBJ2-6	TGTGCCACAGTGGCCTCTGGGGCCAACGTCCTGACTTTC	CATVASGANVLTF
TRBV6-5	NA	NA	TRBJ2-2	TGTGCCAGCAGTTACGGAGTGGGGAACACCGGGGAGCTGTTTTTT	CASSYGVGNTGELFF
TRBV19	TRBD1	few	TRBJ1-6	TGTGCCAGTAGTACCCTGGACAGGAGGAGGGCACCCCTCCACTTT	CASSTLDRRRAPLHF
TRBV15	NA	NA	TRBJ2-4	TGTGCCACCAGCTCCCCCCGAGGCGGGGGCTCGCGTGGCCCCAAAAACATTCAGTACTTC	CATSSPRGGGSRGPKNIQYF
TRBV3-1/TRBV3-2	TRBD1	NA	TRBJ1-5	TGTGCCAGCAGCCAGACAGGGGTTCAGCCCCAGCATTTT	CASSQTGVQPQHF
TRBV7-9	NA	NA	TRBJ2-3	TGTGCCAGCAGCTTAGGGGACACCCACACAGATACGCAGTATTTT	CASSLGDTHTDTQYF
TRBV6-2/TRBV6-3	TRBD1	NA	TRBJ2-3	TGTGCCAGCAGTTACCTTGGACAGGGTGCAGATACGCAGTATTTT	CASSYLGQGADTQYF
TRBV2	NA	NA	TRBJ2-1	TGTGCCAGCGTTTCCGGACTACAGACGAAGCAGTTCTTC	CASVSGLQTKQFF
TRBV5-1	NA	NA	TRBJ1-6	TGCGCCAGCAGCTTGGCTCAGGGTAGAGGTAATTCACCCCTCCACTTT	CASSLAQGRGNSPLHF
TRBV19	NA	NA	TRBJ1-4	TGTGCCAGTACCTACGGGGGGGCAACTAATGAAAAACTGTTTTTT	CASTYGGATNEKLFF
TRBV9	NA	NA	TRBJ1-6	TGTGCCAGCAGCGTACAGGGTAATTCACCCCTCCACTTT	CASSVQGNSPLHF
TRBV6-5	NA	NA	TRBJ1-4	TGTGCCAGCAGTTATACGACAGGAGCTAATGAAAAACTGTTTTTT	CASSYTTGANEKLFF